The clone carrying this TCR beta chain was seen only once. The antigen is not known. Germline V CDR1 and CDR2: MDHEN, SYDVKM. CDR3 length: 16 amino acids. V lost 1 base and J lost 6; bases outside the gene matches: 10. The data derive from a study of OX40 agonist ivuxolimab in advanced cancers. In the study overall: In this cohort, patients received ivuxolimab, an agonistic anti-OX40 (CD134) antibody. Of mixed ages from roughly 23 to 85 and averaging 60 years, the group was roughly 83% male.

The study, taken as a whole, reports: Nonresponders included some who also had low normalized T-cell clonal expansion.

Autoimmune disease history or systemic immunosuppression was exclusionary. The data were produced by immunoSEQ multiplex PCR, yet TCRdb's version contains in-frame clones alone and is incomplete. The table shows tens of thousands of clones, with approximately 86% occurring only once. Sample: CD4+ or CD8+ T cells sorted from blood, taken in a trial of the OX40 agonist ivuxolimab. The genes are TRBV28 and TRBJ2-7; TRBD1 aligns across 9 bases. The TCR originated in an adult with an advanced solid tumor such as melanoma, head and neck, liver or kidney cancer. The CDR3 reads CASSLFGQGITSEQYF. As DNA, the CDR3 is TGTGCCAGCAGTTTATTTGGACAGGGGATAACTTCCGAGCAGTACTTC.